What follows are 9 T cell receptor beta chains derived from one specimen sequenced in a study of response to subunit inactivated influenza vaccine (dated by TCRdb to about 2018). The library was generated by RT-PCR. TCRdb names Illumina HiSeq 2500 as the instrument used. The raw public reads went through TCRdb reprocessing: fastp at Q25, MiXCR clone calling, in-frame beta chains kept. Identical CDR3 protein sequences are pooled into one entry, listed with their most common genes and DNA. The sample yields over 150,000 distinct CDR3 sequences; about a tenth were counted once. The ten most abundant clones make up approximately 13% of the sample. Sample time point, as interpreted from the label and publication: 45 days after influenza vaccine administration. The material was non-naive T cells sorted from PBMCs, obtained roughly 46 days after vaccination. Taken with the paper, the label for cell subset or site translates to: memory T cell fraction. The source is a man aged 50 to 59 who received an inactivated influenza vaccine. Donor details come from another sample of the same person, matched by shared clones.

The genes are TRBV18 and TRBJ2-3; D unresolved. The CDR3 sequence is 15 residues long. V lost 4 bases and J lost 0, with 11 bases in between. Germline-derived CDR1 and CDR2 are KGHSH and LQKENI. This chain's CDR3 is CASSRSSLSTDTQYF. The CDR3 coding sequence is TGTGCCAGCTCACGGTCTAGTTTGAGCACAGATACGCAGTATTTT.

This clonotype was counted at least ten times. The rearrangement uses TRBV4-3 and TRBJ2-4; no definite D call. Germline values: CDR1 LGHNA, CDR2 YSLEER. Trimming took 0 bases from V and 2 from J, leaving 8 bases between them. CDR3 length: 15 amino acids. The CDR3 region has the DNA TGCGCCAGCAGCCAAGATCGGCAGTCCAAAAACATTCAGTACTTC. Amino acids: CASSQDRQSKNIQYF.

This chain joins TRBV20-1 and TRBJ2-5; TRBD1 aligns across 11 bases. Germline V gene data show CDR1 as DFQATT and CDR2 as SNEGSKA (reference sequence). The J segment lost 5 bases and the V segment lost 0 bases, leaving 5 bases of the junction unmatched. The CDR3 loop spans 15 amino acids. CDR3 protein: CSARDGQGAVETQYF. The CDR3 bases are TGCAGTGCTAGAGACGGACAGGGGGCTGTGGAGACCCAGTACTTC.

This clonotype was observed at least ten times. This sequence joins TRBV6-5 and TRBJ1-2, with D maybe TRBD1 (5 bases). The CDR3 length is 15 residues. V dropped 2 bases and J dropped 6 bases, with 16 bases sitting between them. Per the germline V gene, CDR1 is MNHEY and CDR2 is SVGAGI. CDR3 sequence reads: CASSYADGAQDGYTF. CDR3 coding DNA: TGTGCCAGCAGTTACGCAGACGGGGCGCAGGATGGCTACACCTTC.

This clonotype showed up many times. The chain recombines TRBV7-9 with TRBJ2-1; TRBD2 is a possible D gene (5 bases). Germline V gene sequence: CDR1 SEHNR, CDR2 FQNEAQ (reference sequence). The V end was cut by 1 base, the J end by 6 bases, with 13 bases between. The CDR3 length is 15 residues. The CDR3 loop is CASSLVVGAINEQFF. DNA for the CDR3: TGTGCCAGCAGCTTAGTCGTGGGAGCTATCAATGAGCAGTTCTTC.

This clonotype has a count of ten or more. The J gene is TRBJ2-1, the V gene TRBV15, with D hard to call. This CDR3 is built from 15 residues. The V and J ends lost 0 bases and 0 bases respectively, with 6 bases between them. Germline V gene lookup returns CDR1 LNHNV and CDR2 YYDKDF (reference sequence). The DNA of the CDR3 is TGTGCCACCAGCAGAGAAGTGAGCTCCTACAATGAGCAGTTCTTC. It translates to CATSREVSSYNEQFF.

This rearrangement joins TRBV4-3 to TRBJ2-3; TRBD2 is a possible D gene (5 bases). This CDR3 spans 13 amino acids. The germline V and J ends were trimmed by 1 base and 4 bases, with 6 bases remaining between them. Germline V gives CDR1 LGHNA, CDR2 YSLEER. The CDR3 sequence is CASSQVDSDTQYF. The CDR3 DNA is TGCGCCAGCAGCCAAGTGGACTCAGATACGCAGTATTTT.

The chain has TRBV3-1 and TRBJ2-1, with TRBD2 identical over 11 bases. Germline trimming cut 2 bases from V and 7 bases from J; bases unmatched to any gene: 4. Germline-derived CDR1 and CDR2 are LGHDT and YNNKEL (reference sequence). There are 15 residues in the CDR3. CDR3 nucleotide sequence: TGTGCCAGCAGCCAAACTAGCGGGAGTGGAAATGAGCAGTTCTTC. It yields the protein CASSQTSGSGNEQFF.

V gene TRBV7-2 combines with J gene TRBJ2-1; D possibly uses TRBD1 or TRBD2 (5 bases each). This CDR3 has 14 residues. V lost 1 base and J 3 bases, leaving 7 bases between the germline ends. Germline-derived CDR1 and CDR2 are SGHTA and FQGNSA. The CDR3 here is CASSLGGFYNEQFF. CDR3 DNA: TGTGCCAGCAGCTTAGGGGGGTTCTACAATGAGCAGTTCTTC.